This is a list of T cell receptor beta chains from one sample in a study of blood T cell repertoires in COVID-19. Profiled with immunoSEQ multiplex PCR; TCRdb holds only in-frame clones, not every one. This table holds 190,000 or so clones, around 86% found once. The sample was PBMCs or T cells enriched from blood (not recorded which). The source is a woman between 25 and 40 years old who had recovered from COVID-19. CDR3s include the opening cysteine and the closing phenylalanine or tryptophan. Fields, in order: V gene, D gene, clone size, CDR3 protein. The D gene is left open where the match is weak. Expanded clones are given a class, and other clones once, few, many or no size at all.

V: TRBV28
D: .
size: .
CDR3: CASTAGQHSPLHF

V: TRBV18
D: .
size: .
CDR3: CASSPGRGGNTIYF

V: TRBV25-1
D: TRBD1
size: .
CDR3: CASSDPGQGAGNTIYF

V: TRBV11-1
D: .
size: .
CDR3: CASSSRQVDTDTQYF

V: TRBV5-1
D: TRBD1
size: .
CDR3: CASSVTGKGTEAFF

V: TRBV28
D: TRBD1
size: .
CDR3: CASSSWDRAFWDTQYF

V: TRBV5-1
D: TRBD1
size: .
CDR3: CASSQTGANTEAFF

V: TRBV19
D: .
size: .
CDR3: CASSPTRNEQYF

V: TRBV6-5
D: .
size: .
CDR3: CASSYSRGGYGYTF

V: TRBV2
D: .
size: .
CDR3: CASNRDRSYNSPLHF

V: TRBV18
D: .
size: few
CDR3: CASSPGVKSTGELFF

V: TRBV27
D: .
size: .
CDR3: CASSYNGGFGEQYF

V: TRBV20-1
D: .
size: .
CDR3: CSASTGSGEQYF

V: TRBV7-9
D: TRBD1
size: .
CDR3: CASLPDRVGWEQYF

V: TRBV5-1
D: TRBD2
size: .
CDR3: CASSQPTSRRAYNEQFF

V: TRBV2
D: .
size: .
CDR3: CASRDMEETQYF

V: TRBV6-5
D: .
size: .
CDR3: CASRMTAYQETQYF

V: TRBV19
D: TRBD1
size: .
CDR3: CASSPGQGGDYNEQFF

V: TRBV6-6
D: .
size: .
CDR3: CASSRETGYEQYF

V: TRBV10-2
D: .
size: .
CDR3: CASRLVNEQFF

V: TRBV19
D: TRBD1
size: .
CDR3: CASSIRGTGVYEQYF

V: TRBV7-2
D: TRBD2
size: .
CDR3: CASSLGLAGVYEQYF

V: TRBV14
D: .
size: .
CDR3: CASSQELLYGYTF

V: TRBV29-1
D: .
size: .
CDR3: CSVVVTFTDTQYF

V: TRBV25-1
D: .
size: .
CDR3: CASGNQLYGYTF

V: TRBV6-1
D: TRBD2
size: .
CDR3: CASSELAGEGETQYF

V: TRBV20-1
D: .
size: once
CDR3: CSASRREKLDTQYF

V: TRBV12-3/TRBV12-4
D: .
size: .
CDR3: CASSFEFNEQFF

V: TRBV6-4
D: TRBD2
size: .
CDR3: CASSEGGQPSTDTQYF

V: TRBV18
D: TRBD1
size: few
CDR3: CASSPGQGRNEQFF

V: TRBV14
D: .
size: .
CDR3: CASSHFGNTIYF

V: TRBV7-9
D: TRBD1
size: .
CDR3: CASSLDRGRKDSPLHF

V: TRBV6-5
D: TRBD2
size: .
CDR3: CASSYSELREGYEQYF

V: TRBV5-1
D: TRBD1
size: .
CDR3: CASSRGQGGETQYF

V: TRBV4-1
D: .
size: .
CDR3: CASSSQDSGTEAFF

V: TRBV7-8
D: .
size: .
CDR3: CASSRLERGMNTEAFF

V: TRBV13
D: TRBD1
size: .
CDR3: CASSLAGTGEYGYTF

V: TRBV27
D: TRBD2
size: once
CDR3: CASSPRWTSGSYEQYF

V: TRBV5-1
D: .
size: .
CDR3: CASSTGHGQFHEQYF

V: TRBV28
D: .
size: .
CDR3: CASRLSQVGGSYTF

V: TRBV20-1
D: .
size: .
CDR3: CSASPGQSSYEQYF

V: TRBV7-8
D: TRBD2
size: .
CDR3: CASEVAGDGELFF